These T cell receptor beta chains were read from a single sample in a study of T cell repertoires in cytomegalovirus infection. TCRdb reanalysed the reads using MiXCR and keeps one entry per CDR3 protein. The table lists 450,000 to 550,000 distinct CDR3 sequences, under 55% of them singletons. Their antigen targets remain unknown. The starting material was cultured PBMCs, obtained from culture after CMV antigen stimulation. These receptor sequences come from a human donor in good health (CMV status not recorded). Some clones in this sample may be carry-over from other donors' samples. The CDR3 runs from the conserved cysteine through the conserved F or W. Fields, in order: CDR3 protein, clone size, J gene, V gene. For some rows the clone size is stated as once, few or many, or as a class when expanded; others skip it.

CASSQGALGRRDTQYF | NA | TRBJ2-3 | TRBV4-1
CASTPGLAGGETQYF | few | TRBJ2-5 | TRBV7-2
CASSTRGPQSTEAFF | NA | TRBJ1-1 | TRBV28
CASSFDRDYGYTF | NA | TRBJ1-2 | TRBV5-4
CASSLVADSGTQYF | few | TRBJ2-5 | TRBV7-9
CSARNRDYGYTF | once | TRBJ1-2 | TRBV20-1
CASSLAPGTPQRDF | NA | TRBJ2-4 | TRBV7-2
CASSQASVGEQYF | NA | TRBJ2-7 | TRBV3-1
CASSYRGMNTEAFF | few | TRBJ1-1 | TRBV6-2/TRBV6-3
CASMPGQSYEQYF | NA | TRBJ2-7 | TRBV12-3/TRBV12-4
CASSHGLRVDQPQHF | NA | TRBJ1-5 | TRBV4-3
CASNRYPETQYF | few | TRBJ2-5 | TRBV6-1
CARVVGQRAYEQYF | NA | TRBJ2-7 | TRBV19
CASSLEPVRSPLHF | NA | TRBJ1-6 | TRBV7-2
CASRISTGNQPQHF | NA | TRBJ1-5 | TRBV12-3/TRBV12-4
CAISESQGSLEAFF | once | TRBJ1-1 | TRBV10-3
CSAPRTRSSYEQYF | NA | TRBJ2-7 | TRBV20-1
CAIRSGTSDAYEQYF | NA | TRBJ2-7 | TRBV10-3
CASSPGTESNEQYF | few | TRBJ2-7 | TRBV18
CASSGGPAETQYF | few | TRBJ2-5 | TRBV7-2
CASSLGTSYNEQFF | many | TRBJ2-1 | TRBV7-2
CASSSSHGYTF | many | TRBJ1-2 | TRBV7-2
CASSTGLNYEQFF | few | TRBJ2-1 | TRBV9
CAWSPPWTSGRIYEQYF | few | TRBJ2-7 | TRBV30
CASILGQLNYGYTF | few | TRBJ1-2 | TRBV6-1
CAISNQGSNQPQHF | few | TRBJ1-5 | TRBV10-3
CASSLGASNEKLFF | NA | TRBJ1-4 | TRBV7-6
CASSSGDNEQFF | NA | TRBJ2-1 | TRBV27
CARMTGGAITYEQYF | few | TRBJ2-7 | TRBV6-1
CASSELRRMGYTF | few | TRBJ1-2 | TRBV6-1
CASSLGTSPSTDTQYF | many | TRBJ2-3 | TRBV7-2
CASSLGRLDYNEQFF | NA | TRBJ2-1 | TRBV11-2
CASSPGQGLYEQYF | few | TRBJ2-7 | TRBV19
CASRRTGGVNTEAFF | few | TRBJ1-1 | TRBV5-4
CATLAGVGTDTQYF | NA | TRBJ2-3 | TRBV19